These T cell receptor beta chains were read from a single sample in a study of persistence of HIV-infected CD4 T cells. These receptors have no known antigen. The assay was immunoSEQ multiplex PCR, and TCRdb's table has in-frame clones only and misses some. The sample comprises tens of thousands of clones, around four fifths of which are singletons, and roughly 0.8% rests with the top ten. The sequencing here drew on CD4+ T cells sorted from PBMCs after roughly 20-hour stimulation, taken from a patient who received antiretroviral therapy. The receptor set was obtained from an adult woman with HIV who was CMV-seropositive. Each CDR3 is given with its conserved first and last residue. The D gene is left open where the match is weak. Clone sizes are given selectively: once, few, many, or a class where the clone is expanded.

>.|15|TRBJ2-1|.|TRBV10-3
CAISESGPPISEQFF
TGTGCCATCAGTGAGTCCGGGCCCCCGATAAGTGAGCAGTTCTTC
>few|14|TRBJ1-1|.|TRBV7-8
CASNLKNANTEAFF
TGTGCCAGCAACTTAAAGAACGCGAACACTGAAGCTTTCTTT
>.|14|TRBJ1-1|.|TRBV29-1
CSVAIKSAGTEAFF
TGCAGCGTTGCAATTAAGTCGGCCGGCACTGAAGCTTTCTTT
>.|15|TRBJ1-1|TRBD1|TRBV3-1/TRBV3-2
CASSRVTGAHTEAFF
TGTGCCAGCAGCAGGGTAACAGGGGCTCACACTGAAGCTTTCTTT
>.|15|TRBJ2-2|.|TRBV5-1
CASSLAPLGTGELFF
TGCGCCAGCAGCTTGGCCCCCCTGGGTACCGGGGAGCTGTTTTTT
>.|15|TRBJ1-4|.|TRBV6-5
CASTKTRDRTEKLFF
TGTGCCAGCACCAAGACCAGGGATAGGACTGAAAAACTGTTTTTT
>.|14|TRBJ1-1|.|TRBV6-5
CASKSRDPNTEAFF
TGTGCCAGCAAGTCCAGGGACCCTAACACTGAAGCTTTCTTT
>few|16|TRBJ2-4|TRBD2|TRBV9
CASSLRLAGLENIQYF
TGTGCCAGCAGCCTCCGACTAGCGGGGTTGGAAAACATTCAGTACTTC
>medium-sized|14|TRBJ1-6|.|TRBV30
CAWSAGQDNSPLHF
TGTGCCTGGAGTGCCGGGCAGGATAATTCACCCCTCCACTTT
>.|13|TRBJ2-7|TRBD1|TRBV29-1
CSVTGTGGGEQYF
TGCAGCGTTACAGGGACAGGGGGAGGCGAGCAGTACTTC
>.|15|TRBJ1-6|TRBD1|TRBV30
CAWSPGGVYNSPLHF
TGTGCCTGGAGTCCAGGGGGAGTCTATAATTCACCCCTCCACTTT
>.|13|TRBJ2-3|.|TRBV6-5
CASSYSKEDTQYF
TGTGCCAGCAGTTACTCGAAGGAAGATACGCAGTATTTT
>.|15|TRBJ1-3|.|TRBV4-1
CASSQDLSRGGTIYF
TGCGCCAGCAGCCAAGATTTAAGCCGTGGTGGCACCATATATTTT
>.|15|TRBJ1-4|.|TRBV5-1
CASSPPGATNEKLFF
TGCGCCAGCAGCCCCCCAGGGGCTACCAATGAAAAACTGTTTTTT
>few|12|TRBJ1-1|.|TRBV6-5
CASSTGGTEAFF
TGTGCCAGCAGTACGGGGGGTACTGAAGCTTTCTTT
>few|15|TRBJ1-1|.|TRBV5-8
CASSLEVGAWTEAFF
TGTGCCAGCAGCTTGGAGGTAGGGGCCTGGACTGAAGCTTTCTTT
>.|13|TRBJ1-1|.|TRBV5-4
CASSSRMGTEAFF
TGTGCCAGCAGCTCGAGAATGGGCACTGAAGCTTTCTTT
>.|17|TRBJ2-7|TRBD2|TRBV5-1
CASSLAVAGGHWDEQYF
TGCGCCAGCAGCTTGGCGGTAGCGGGGGGGCATTGGGACGAGCAGTACTTC
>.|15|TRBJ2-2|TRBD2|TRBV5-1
CASSPGGGDTGELFF
TGCGCCAGCAGCCCCGGCGGGGGTGATACCGGGGAGCTGTTTTTT
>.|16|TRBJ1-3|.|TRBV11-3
CASSFTGTSSGNTIYF
TGTGCCAGCAGCTTCACAGGGACATCGTCTGGAAACACCATATATTTT
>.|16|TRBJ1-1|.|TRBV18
CASSPRPGLKDTEAFF
TGTGCCAGCTCACCGAGACCGGGACTGAAAGACACTGAAGCTTTCTTT
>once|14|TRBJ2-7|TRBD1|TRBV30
CAWNVRDRGREQYF
TGTGCCTGGAATGTCCGGGACAGGGGGAGAGAGCAGTACTTC
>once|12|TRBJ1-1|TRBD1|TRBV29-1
CSGRQGETEAFF
TGCAGCGGCCGACAGGGTGAGACTGAAGCTTTCTTT
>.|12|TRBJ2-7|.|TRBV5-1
CASSTGAYEQYF
TGCGCCAGCAGTACAGGTGCCTACGAGCAGTACTTC
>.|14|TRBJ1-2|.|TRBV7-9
CASSLALITYGYTF
TGTGCCAGCAGCTTAGCGCTGATCACCTATGGCTACACCTTC
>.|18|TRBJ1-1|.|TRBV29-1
CSVDGEVGRGLMNTEAFF
TGCAGCGTTGATGGTGAGGTGGGGCGAGGTCTTATGAACACTGAAGCTTTCTTT
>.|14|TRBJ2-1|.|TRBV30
CAWSPKWAANEQFF
TGTGCCTGGAGCCCTAAGTGGGCCGCCAATGAGCAGTTCTTC
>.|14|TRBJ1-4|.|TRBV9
CASSVDLLGGKLFF
TGTGCCAGCAGCGTAGACCTTTTGGGGGGAAAACTGTTTTTT
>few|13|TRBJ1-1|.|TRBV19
CASSTSRNTEAFF
TGTGCCAGTAGTACCTCCCGGAACACTGAAGCTTTCTTT
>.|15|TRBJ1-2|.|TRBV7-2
CASSSKPGFLYGYTF
TGTGCCAGCAGCTCAAAACCCGGGTTTCTCTATGGCTACACCTTC
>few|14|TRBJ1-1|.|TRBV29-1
CSVRTRAGNTEAFF
TGCAGCGTAAGGACACGGGCGGGGAACACTGAAGCTTTCTTT
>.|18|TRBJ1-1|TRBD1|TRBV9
CASSVAAGARGLNTEAFF
TGTGCCAGCAGCGTAGCTGCGGGGGCCAGGGGGTTGAACACTGAAGCTTTCTTT
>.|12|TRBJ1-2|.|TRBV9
CASSVAQGDYTF
TGTGCCAGCAGCGTAGCGCAGGGAGACTACACCTTC
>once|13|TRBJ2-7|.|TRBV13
CASSLGGRYEQYF
TGTGCCAGCAGCTTAGGGGGTCGGTACGAGCAGTACTTC
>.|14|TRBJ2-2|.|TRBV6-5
CASTWGSNTGELFF
TGTGCCAGCACCTGGGGGTCGAACACCGGGGAGCTGTTTTTT
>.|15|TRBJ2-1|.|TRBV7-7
CASSLTGSSYNEQFF
TGTGCCAGCAGCTTAACAGGGAGCTCCTACAATGAGCAGTTCTTC
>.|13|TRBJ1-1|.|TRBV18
CASSQGRLTEAFF
TGTGCCAGCTCACAGGGACGGTTAACTGAAGCTTTCTTT
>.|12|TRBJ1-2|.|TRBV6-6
CASIGANYGYTF
TGTGCCAGCATAGGGGCTAACTATGGCTACACCTTC
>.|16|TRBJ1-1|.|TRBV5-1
CASSRTGSLMNTEAFF
TGCGCCAGCAGCCGCACAGGATCCCTCATGAACACTGAAGCTTTCTTT
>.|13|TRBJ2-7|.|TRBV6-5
CASSYSSGGEQYF
TGTGCCAGCAGTTACTCGTCCGGGGGAGAGCAGTACTTC